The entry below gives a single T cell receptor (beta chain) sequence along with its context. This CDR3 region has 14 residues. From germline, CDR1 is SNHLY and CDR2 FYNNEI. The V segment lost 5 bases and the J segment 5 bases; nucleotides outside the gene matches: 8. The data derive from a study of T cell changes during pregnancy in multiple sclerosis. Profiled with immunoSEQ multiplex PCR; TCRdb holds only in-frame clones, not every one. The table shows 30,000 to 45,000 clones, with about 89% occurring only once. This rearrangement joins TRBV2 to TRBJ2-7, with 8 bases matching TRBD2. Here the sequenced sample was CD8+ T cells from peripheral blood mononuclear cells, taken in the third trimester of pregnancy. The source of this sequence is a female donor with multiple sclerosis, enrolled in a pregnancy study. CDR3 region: CASSRSGSKNEQYF. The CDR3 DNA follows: TGTGCCAGCAGTCGCAGCGGGAGTAAAAACGAGCAGTACTTC.